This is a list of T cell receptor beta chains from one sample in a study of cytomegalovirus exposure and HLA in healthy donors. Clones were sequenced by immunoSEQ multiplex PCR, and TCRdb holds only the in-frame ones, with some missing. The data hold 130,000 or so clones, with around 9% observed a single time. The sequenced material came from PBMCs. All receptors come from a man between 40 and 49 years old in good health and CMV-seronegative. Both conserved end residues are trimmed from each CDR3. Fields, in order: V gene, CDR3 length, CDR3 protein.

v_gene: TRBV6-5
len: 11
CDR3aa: ASSYSRSTEAF

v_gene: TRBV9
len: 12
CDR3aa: ASSVGTGSSPLH

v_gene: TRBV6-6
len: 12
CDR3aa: ASSSTGFWQPQN

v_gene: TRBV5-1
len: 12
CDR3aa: ASSAHRGNQPQH

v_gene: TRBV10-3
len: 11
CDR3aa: AISEGQGDGYT

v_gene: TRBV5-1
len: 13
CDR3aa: ASSSQDRAWTEAF

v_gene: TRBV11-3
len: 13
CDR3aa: ASSKSGQAGNEQF

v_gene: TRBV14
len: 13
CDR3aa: ASSQASTVTDTQY

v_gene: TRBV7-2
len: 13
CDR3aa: ASSLAGGAGQPQH

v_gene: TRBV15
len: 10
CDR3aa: ATELPGEKLF

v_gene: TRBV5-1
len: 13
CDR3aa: ASSLVPESNYGYT

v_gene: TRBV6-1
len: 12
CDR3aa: ASSETGYTGELF

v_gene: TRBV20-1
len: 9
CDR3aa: SARGTGGYT

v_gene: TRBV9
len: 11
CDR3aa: ASSVDYGGEQY

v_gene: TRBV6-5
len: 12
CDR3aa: ASSRAGGQNTQY

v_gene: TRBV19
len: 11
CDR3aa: ASSIGQFYGYT

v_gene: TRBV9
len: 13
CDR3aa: ASSPRQGGAYGYT

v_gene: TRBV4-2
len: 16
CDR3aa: ASSQDRQDVSVTYEQY

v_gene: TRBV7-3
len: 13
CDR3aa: ASGVPGGGPGELF

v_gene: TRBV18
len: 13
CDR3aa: ASSTGGDSIYEQY

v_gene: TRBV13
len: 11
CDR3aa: ASRAGTNEKLF

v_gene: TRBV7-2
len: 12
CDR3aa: ASSLTGRTDTQY

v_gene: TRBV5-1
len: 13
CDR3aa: ASSLGWGRNTEAF

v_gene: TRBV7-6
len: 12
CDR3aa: ASSLWTGGDTQY